The rows below give T cell receptor beta chains drawn from one sample of a study of blood T cell repertoires in COVID-19. Clones were sequenced by immunoSEQ multiplex PCR, and TCRdb holds only the in-frame ones, with some missing. Altogether 200,000 to 250,000 clones are present, about 91% being singletons, with the ten largest covering 0.95% to 1.5%. Sequencing was carried out using peripheral blood. Receptor source: a man aged 25 to 40 with acute or convalescent COVID-19. Each CDR3 is given with its conserved first and last residue. Fields, in order: V gene, clone size, CDR3 protein. Expanded clones are given a class, and other clones once, few, many or no size at all.

TRBV28 NA CASMGAGGLYEQYF
TRBV10-2 NA CASNGAMNTEAFF
TRBV4-1 NA CASSHVGTHTEAFF
TRBV9 NA CASSVAISGVETQYF
TRBV28 NA CASSSPGTGETQYF
TRBV2 NA CASSLTSGATGELFF
TRBV6-5 NA CASAHGVSSYNEQFF
TRBV14 NA CASSRMTSGNYNEQFF
TRBV19 few CASTDRGLQPQHF
TRBV7-3 NA CASSYGLAGSEQYF
TRBV15 NA CATSRVGRGLFEKLFF
TRBV5-1 NA CASSLEADEQFF
TRBV27 NA CASQRGYIGYTF
TRBV7-9 NA CASSLMASGNTEAFF
TRBV28 NA CASNVLPRGREAFF
TRBV7-3 NA CASSSQITGTGHGYTF
TRBV19 NA CASSPAFSGSTDTQYF
TRBV19 NA CASQSLLWGVNTGELFF
TRBV5-4 NA CASSFKSGLVYEQYF
TRBV3-1/TRBV3-2 NA CASSQDARANEQFF
TRBV28 NA CASTLTGVSGELFF
TRBV6-5 NA CASSYSRRVNNEQFF
TRBV30 NA CAWSGPVVYEQYF
TRBV5-1 NA CASSWDSYYEQYF
TRBV5-1 NA CASSSLTGGTDGYTF
TRBV12-3/TRBV12-4 NA CASSLRARGYTF
TRBV11-2 NA CASGFLSGGYTF
TRBV9 NA CASSVGSADTQYF
TRBV25-1 NA CASSHPGDRGTLDGYTF
TRBV18 NA CASSQDRNQPQHF
TRBV19 NA CASRQFNEKLFF
TRBV19 NA CASSMAETQYF
TRBV11-2 NA CASSLDGSYGYTF